This T cell receptor beta chain was retrieved from a study of cytomegalovirus exposure and HLA in healthy donors. Notes on the study in general: Most of the TCR beta V segments (in an earlier analysis) were productive either about 87% or about 30% of the time. There were some 150 TCR beta chains listed as cytomegalovirus-associated. A later analysis found that most CMV-associated TCR beta chains appeared HLA-restricted. Many donors carried some public TCRs, although rarity characterized most TCR sequences.

The CDR3 is 15 residues long. Per germline, CDR1 MGHRA and CDR2 YSYEKL. V lost 0 bases and J lost 2, with 8 bases in between. In regard to this clone: Its antigen is undetermined. Other nucleotide sequences in the sample specify the same CDR3.

It was with 60 Vbeta and 13 Jbeta primers that the PCR ran. Clones were sequenced by immunoSEQ multiplex PCR, and TCRdb holds only the in-frame ones, with some missing. This table has some 150,000 clones, 80% appearing once. This rearrangement joins TRBV4-1 to TRBJ1-5; the D gene is possibly TRBD1 (6 bases). The specimen was PBMCs. The receptor comes from a man under 40 in good health and CMV-seronegative. The CDR3 nucleotides read TGCGCCAGCAGCCAAGAACAGGGCGGCAATCAGCCCCAGCATTTT. Translated: CASSQEQGGNQPQHF.